The T cell receptor beta chain described here comes from a study of shared clonotypes between healthy human individuals. Only in-frame clones appear in the TCRdb table, and some are missing; sequencing was by immunoSEQ multiplex PCR. The sample has about 2.1 million clones, under 95% seen once. Naive-designated CD8 cells lacked CD45RO, were positively enriched for CCR7, and omitted terminally differentiated effector memory CD45RA+ cells. Recent acute infections and vaccinations were absent in the healthy HIV-negative adult donors. With respect to this clone: Antigen specificity is unknown.

The study, taken as a whole, reports: It was expected that sequencing depth would affect clonotype sharing among donors.

What was sequenced was naive CD8+ T cells from PBMCs. The TCR sequence derives from a man younger than 35 in good health. Some clones in this sample may be carry-over from other donors' samples.

The CDR3 nucleotides read TGTGCCAGCAGTTTACAGGACAATCAGCCCCAGCATTTT. Its protein product is CASSLQDNQPQHF. V usage is TRBV27 and J usage is TRBJ1-5; D gene uncertain. There are 13 residues in the CDR3. Germline V gene sequence: CDR1 MNHEY, CDR2 SMNVEV (reference sequence). Trimming removed 2 bases at V and 3 bases at J, with 5 bases between.